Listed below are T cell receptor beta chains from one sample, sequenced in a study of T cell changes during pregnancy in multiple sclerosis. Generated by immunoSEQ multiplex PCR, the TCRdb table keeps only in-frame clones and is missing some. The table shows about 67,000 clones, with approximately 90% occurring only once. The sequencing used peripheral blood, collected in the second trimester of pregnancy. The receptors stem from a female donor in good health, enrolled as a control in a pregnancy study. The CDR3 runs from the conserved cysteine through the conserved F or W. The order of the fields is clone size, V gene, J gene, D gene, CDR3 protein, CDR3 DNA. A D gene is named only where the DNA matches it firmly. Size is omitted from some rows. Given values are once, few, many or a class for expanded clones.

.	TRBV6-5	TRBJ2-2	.	CASRRGASDTGELFF	TGTGCCAGCAGACGGGGTGCCAGCGACACCGGGGAGCTGTTTTTT
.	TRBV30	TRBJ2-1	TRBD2	CAWTGTSGVNEQFF	TGTGCCTGGACCGGGACTAGCGGGGTCAATGAGCAGTTCTTC
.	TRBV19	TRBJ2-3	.	CASSRVGGDTQYF	TGTGCCAGTAGCAGGGTAGGCGGAGATACGCAGTATTTT
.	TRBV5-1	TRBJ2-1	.	CASSLEAGNYNEQFF	TGCGCCAGCAGCTTGGAGGCGGGGAACTACAATGAGCAGTTCTTC
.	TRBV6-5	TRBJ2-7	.	CASSYRTPVYEQYF	TGTGCCAGCAGTTACAGGACACCCGTCTACGAGCAGTACTTC
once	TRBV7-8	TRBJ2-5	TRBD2	CASSLETSGAVPQGTQYF	TGTGCCAGCAGCTTGGAGACTAGCGGGGCCGTACCCCAAGGGACCCAGTACTTC
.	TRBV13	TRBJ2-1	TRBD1	CASSKFGGSAGQGAGSEQFF	TGTGCCAGCAGCAAATTCGGGGGGTCCGCGGGACAGGGGGCCGGGAGTGAGCAGTTCTTC
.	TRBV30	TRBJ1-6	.	CAWSVYGVYNSPLHF	TGTGCCTGGAGTGTCTACGGAGTTTATAATTCACCCCTCCACTTT
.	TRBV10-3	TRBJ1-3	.	CAISQDSTGNTIYF	TGTGCCATCAGCCAGGACAGTACTGGAAACACCATATATTTT
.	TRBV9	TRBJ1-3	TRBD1	CASSENRGNTIYF	TGTGCCAGCAGCGAAAACAGGGGTAACACCATATATTTT
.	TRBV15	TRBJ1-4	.	CATSRDRGGPPEKLFF	TGTGCCACCAGCAGAGATCGGGGGGGGCCTCCTGAAAAACTGTTTTTT
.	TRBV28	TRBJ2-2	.	CASSLRAELFF	TGTGCCAGCAGTTTGCGGGCCGAGCTGTTTTTT
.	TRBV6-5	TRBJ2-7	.	CASRAGKGSYEQYF	TGTGCCAGCAGGGCAGGGAAAGGGTCCTACGAGCAGTACTTC
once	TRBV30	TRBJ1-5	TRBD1	CAWAGQGTQPQHF	TGTGCCTGGGCAGGACAGGGCACCCAACCCCAGCATTTT
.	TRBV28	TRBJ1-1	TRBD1	CASSLSGGTVNTEAFF	TGTGCCAGCAGTTTGAGCGGCGGGACAGTGAACACTGAAGCTTTCTTT
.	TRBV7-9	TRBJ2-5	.	CASSTEYQETQYF	TGTGCCAGCAGCACAGAGTACCAAGAGACCCAGTACTTC
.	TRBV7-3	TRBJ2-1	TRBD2	CASSLGDALAGQFF	TGTGCCAGCAGCTTAGGGGACGCACTAGCGGGGCAGTTCTTC